This T cell receptor beta chain was sequenced in a study of CD8 T cells in ankylosing spondylitis. Study-level findings and limits: Seemingly distinctive of ankylosing spondylitis blood was a TCR beta motif formed by eight highly homologous variants. Clones linked to the disease showed a CD8+ phenotype. They occurred at relatively low frequencies in peripheral blood. In synovial fluid and blood from reactive arthritis, some motif variants were previously reported.

The germline V gene has CDR1 DFQATT and CDR2 SNEGSKA (reference sequence). The CDR3 covers 13 residues. V gave up 3 bases and J gave up 3 bases, with 12 bases separating them. As for this clonotype: As yet, its antigen is unknown.

Libraries for TCR beta were made by quantitative 5'-RACE with molecular barcodes. TCRdb re-called the 5' RACE reads through MiXCR, storing one row per CDR3 protein. Among 300,000 to 350,000 distinct CDR3 sequences, around 20% were seen once, and the ten largest hold 3.5% to 4.5%. Sequencing was performed on blood, either unsorted or a sorted T cell fraction (not recorded which). The origin of this receptor is a female donor with ankylosing spondylitis or in good health (not recorded which). The chain carries TRBV20-1 and TRBJ2-7, with D possibly matching TRBD1 (5 bases). The CDR3 DNA sequence: TGCAGTGCTAGGTCACCTCAGGGCTACGAGCAGTACTTC. It encodes CSARSPQGYEQYF.